Each of the 12 T cell receptor beta chains below was sequenced from the same sample in a study of T-cell memory formation after mild COVID-19. Via MiXCR, TCRdb re-called the 5' RACE reads, giving one row per CDR3 protein. This sample has roughly 200,000 distinct CDR3 sequences; around 18% occur once, and the top ten carry 2.4%. The sequencing input was PBMCs or a T cell subset sorted from them (not recorded which). These receptors were taken from an adult woman who had mild COVID-19 (a few samples of this study predate the infection). Cell type and time point are not known.

The V gene is TRBV2, the J gene TRBJ1-2; D gene uncertain. The V end was cut by 7 bases, the J end by 4 bases, with 16 bases between. Germline CDR1 reads SNHLY; CDR2 reads FYNNEI. This CDR3 comprises 14 residues. The CDR3 bases are TGTGCCAGCACCCCGGACGGACCGAGCTATGGCTACACCTTC. This gives the protein CASTPDGPSYGYTF.

V usage is TRBV6-2 or TRBV6-3 and J usage is TRBJ2-7; D is tentatively TRBD1 or TRBD2 (5 bases each). Germline CDR1 reads MNHEY; CDR2 reads SVGEGT. V was pared by 6 bases and J by 3 bases, with 18 bases between. The CDR3 is 15 residues long. The CDR3 bases are TGTGCCAGCAGATTGGGGGAAAAAGGATACTACGAGCAGTACTTC. It codes for CASRLGEKGYYEQYF.

This chain uses TRBV5-5 with TRBJ1-2; D unresolved. V dropped 0 bases and J dropped 7 bases, with 4 bases sitting between them. CDR1 and CDR2 (germline): SGHKS, YYEKEE (reference sequence). The CDR3 has 11 residues. DNA for the CDR3: TGTGCCAGCAGCTTGGCCTCTGGCTACACCTTC. Translating gives CASSLASGYTF.

This clonotype showed up just a few times. This rearrangement joins TRBV20-1 to TRBJ2-1, with D unclear. Germline loops: CDR1 DFQATT, CDR2 SNEGSKA (reference sequence). CDR3 length: 15 residues. The V and J ends lost 0 bases and 0 bases respectively, with 9 bases between them. CDR3 loop: CSARDYSISYNEQFF. The CDR3, as DNA: TGCAGTGCTAGAGATTACTCTATCTCCTACAATGAGCAGTTCTTC.

V usage is TRBV9 and J usage is TRBJ2-2, with a tentative D call TRBD2 (5 bases). In germline, CDR1 is SGDLS, CDR2 YYNGEE. The V gene lost 7 bases and the J gene lost 5 bases, with 12 bases spanning the gap. The CDR3 is made up of 13 amino acids. CDR3 in amino acids: CASARGQTGELFF. The CDR3 nucleotides read TGTGCCAGCGCCAGAGGGCAGACCGGGGAGCTGTTTTTT.

This rearrangement joins TRBV18 to TRBJ2-1; D not certain. The germline gives CDR1 KGHSH, CDR2 LQKENI. Trimming left V 0 bases short and J 3 bases short, with 9 bases between. The CDR3 contains 15 residues. The CDR3 bases are TGTGCCAGCTCACCACCCTCAATCGGCTACAATGAGCAGTTCTTC. Encoded protein: CASSPPSIGYNEQFF.

The CDR3 region has the DNA TGCGCCAGCAGCTTGGAAAATAAAGCCTCAGATACGCAGTATTTT. It specifies CASSLENKASDTQYF. The chain recombines TRBV5-1 with TRBJ2-3, with D unresolved. Per germline, CDR1 SGHRS and CDR2 YFSETQ. The CDR3 contains 15 residues. V lost 0 bases and J lost 4, with 12 bases in between.

This clonotype turned up a few times. The chain is built from TRBV20-1 and TRBJ2-3; TRBD2 agrees at 13 bases. Per the germline V gene, CDR1 is DFQATT and CDR2 is SNEGSKA (reference sequence). The CDR3 runs to 15 residues. V shed 0 bases, J shed 5 bases, and the junction held 2 bases outside the gene matches. The CDR3 DNA reads TGCAGTGCTAGAGATCGGACTAGCGGGGGAGATACGCAGTATTTT. Translating it yields CSARDRTSGGDTQYF.

This chain joins TRBV12-3 or TRBV12-4 and TRBJ1-4, with D maybe TRBD1 (6 bases). The CDR3 has 14 amino acids. V was cut by 7 bases and J by 7 bases, with 16 bases left in between. Here the CDR3 DNA reads TGTGCCAGCACCCAGCGGGGGGCCCTTGAAAAACTGTTTTTT. It translates to CASTQRGALEKLFF.

This clonotype was recorded many times. The rearrangement joins TRBV5-1 to TRBJ2-6; D is tentatively TRBD1 or TRBD2 (5 bases each). V was trimmed by 0 bases and J by 1 base, leaving 8 bases between them. The CDR3 has 16 amino acids. Germline CDR1 reads SGHRS; CDR2 reads YFSETQ. The CDR3 DNA follows: TGCGCCAGCAGCTTGGGAGGGGCTTCTGGGGCCAACGTCCTGACTTTC. Translation gives CASSLGGASGANVLTF. Using reference TRBV5-1 and TRBJ2-6 for the parts outside the CDR3, the full variable domain is KAGVTQTPRYLIKTRGQQVTLSCSPISGHRSVSWYQQTPGQGLQFLFEYFSETQRNKGNFPGRFSGRQFSNSRSEMNVSTLELGDSALYLCASSLGGASGANVLTFGAGSRLTVL.

J is TRBJ2-7 and V is TRBV5-1, with unresolved D. The CDR3 length is 14 residues. V lost 7 bases and J 3 bases, leaving 17 bases between the germline ends. The V gene's germline CDR1 is SGHRS and CDR2 YFSETQ. The CDR3 loop is CASAEAGIGYEQYF. CDR3 sequence (DNA): TGCGCCAGCGCTGAGGCTGGGATAGGCTACGAGCAGTACTTC.

V and J are TRBV4-1 and TRBJ1-5; no reliable D call. The CDR3 sequence is 14 residues long. Germline assignment: CDR1 MGHRA and CDR2 YSYEKL. V lost 1 base, J lost 6 bases, and 10 bases lay in between. In DNA form, the CDR3 reads TGCGCCAGCAGCCAAGCGCCAGACACTCAGCCCCAGCATTTT. This codes for CASSQAPDTQPQHF.